Below are 16 T cell receptor beta chains sequenced from a single sample in a study of response to subunit inactivated influenza vaccine. TCRdb analysed the RT-PCR reads with MiXCR anew, one entry per CDR3 protein. The data hold approximately 500,000 distinct CDR3 sequences, with 13% observed a single time. The starting material was PBMCs from blood, obtained roughly 48 days after vaccination. These receptors were collected from a man aged 50 to 60 who received an inactivated influenza vaccine.

The gene calls are TRBV15 and TRBJ2-3, with 13 bases that match TRBD2. Germline V gene lookup returns CDR1 LNHNV and CDR2 YYDKDF (reference sequence). The V and J ends lost 8 bases and 1 base, in that order; junction bases with no gene match: 9. The CDR3 is 17 amino acids. The DNA of the CDR3 is TGTGCCACCCGACTTACACTAGCGGGGGGGGGCACAGATACGCAGTATTTT. Its protein is CATRLTLAGGGTDTQYF.

This clonotype has ten or more counts. CDR3 region: CASSLFLPSGGRNIQYF. The CDR3 DNA reads TGTGCCAGCAGCTTATTCCTGCCTAGCGGGGGGCGGAACATTCAGTACTTC. The V gene is TRBV7-2, the J gene TRBJ2-4; 11 nucleotides align to TRBD2. Germline-derived CDR1 and CDR2 are SGHTA and FQGNSA. The CDR3 consists of 17 residues. Trimming at V came to 2 bases and at J to 7 bases, leaving 10 bases not matched to a gene.

Concerning this clonotype: A much more abundant neighbour one base away suggests this may be a read error. The gene calls are TRBV12-3 or TRBV12-4 and TRBJ2-5, with 7 bases that match TRBD2. The length of the CDR3 is 12 residues. DNA for the CDR3: TGTGCCAGCCGGGACTACCAAGAGGCCCAGTACTTC. It encodes CASRDYQEAQYF.

This clonotype came up a few times. The CDR3 spells CAISDDGLADYNEQFF. The CDR3 coding sequence is TGTGCCATCAGTGATGACGGACTAGCGGACTACAATGAGCAGTTCTTC. The chain has TRBV10-3 and TRBJ2-1; 10 bases fit TRBD2. The CDR3 has 16 amino acids. Germline V gene data show CDR1 as ENHRY and CDR2 as SYGVKD. With 3 bases clipped from V and 3 bases from J, the junction kept 5 bases outside the gene matches.

As for this clonotype: Germline is not matched at one junction end, which may reflect a read error. The chain employs TRBV28 and TRBJ2-1, with TRBD2 identical over 9 bases. The germline gives CDR1 MDHEN, CDR2 SYDVKM. The length of the CDR3 is 16 residues. In DNA, the CDR3 is TGTGCCAGCGGCCAAATGGGCGGGAGGGCCTACGATGAGCAGTTCTTC. Protein: CASGQMGGRAYDEQFF. Complete variable domain (other parts from reference TRBV28 and TRBJ2-1): DVKVTQSSRYLVKRTGEKVFLECVQDMDHENMFWYRQDPGLGLRLIYFSYDVKMKEKGDIPEGYSVSREKKERFSLILESASTNQTSMYLCASGQMGGRAYDEQFFGPGTRLTVL.

The chain employs TRBV7-9 and TRBJ1-1; D remains ambiguous. Deletions cut 1 base from V and 4 bases from J, with 10 bases between. Germline V gene sequence: CDR1 SEHNR, CDR2 FQNEAQ (reference sequence). The CDR3 covers 14 residues. The DNA for the CDR3 is TGTGCCAGCAGCTTAGGGCCCCTTACCACTGAAGCTTTCTTT. It specifies CASSLGPLTTEAFF.

This clonotype was counted only a few times. The chain employs TRBV10-3 and TRBJ1-6; TRBD1 aligns across 12 bases. Germline CDR1 and CDR2: ENHRY and SYGVKD. J lost 7 bases, V lost 10 bases, and 8 bases had no gene match. The CDR3 contains 15 residues. The CDR3 DNA is TGTGCCACTGCAGGGACAGGGGGCGAGAATTCACCCCTCCACTTT. Its translation: CATAGTGGENSPLHF.

The chain combines TRBV7-9 with TRBJ1-5; no firm D call. V lost 5 bases and J lost 0, with 8 bases in between. The CDR3 contains 14 residues. Germline V gene sequence: CDR1 SEHNR, CDR2 FQNEAQ (reference sequence). The CDR3 region is CASSHGNSNQPQHF. CDR3 DNA sequence: TGTGCCAGCAGCCATGGCAATAGCAATCAGCCCCAGCATTTT.

The chain joins TRBV29-1 to TRBJ2-1; 11 bases are shared with TRBD2. Germline trimming cut 3 bases from V and 10 bases from J; bases unmatched to any gene: 8. The CDR3 is 14 amino acids. In germline, CDR1 is SQVTM, CDR2 ANQGSEA. The CDR3 DNA reads TGCAGCGTTGAGTTTACTAGCGGGAGTAGAGAGCAGTTCTTC. Protein product: CSVEFTSGSREQFF.

Details on this clonotype: One end of the junction varies from germline; a read error may be responsible. The chain uses TRBV5-1 and TRBJ1-4; the D gene is possibly TRBD1 (6 bases). The CDR3 is made up of 14 amino acids. CDR1 SGHRS and CDR2 YFSETQ come from the germline V gene. CDR3 nucleotide sequence: TGCGGCAGCAGCTTTGGGGGCGCGAATGAAAAACTGTTTTTT. It codes for CGSSFGGANEKLFF.

This clonotype was seen a few times. The chain is built from TRBV9 and TRBJ2-1, with 11 bases fitting TRBD2. Unmatched junction bases numbered 6, after V lost 0 bases and J lost 4 bases. The CDR3 is 17 amino acids. The germline gives CDR1 SGDLS, CDR2 YYNGEE. CDR3 residues: CASSVATSGRVYNEQFF. In nucleotides, the CDR3 is TGTGCCAGCAGCGTAGCTACTAGCGGGAGAGTATACAATGAGCAGTTCTTC.

This clonotype was recorded many times. The rearrangement links TRBV7-2 to TRBJ2-1; 11 nucleotides line up with TRBD2. The CDR3 loop spans 13 amino acids. V was clipped by 5 bases and J by 15 bases; unmatched bases: 9. Germline V lookup: CDR1 SGHTA, CDR2 FQGNSA. As DNA, the CDR3 is TGTGCCAGCAGCCTGGGGACTAGCGGAGGGATGTTCTTC. Protein sequence: CASSLGTSGGMFF.

V and J are TRBV28 and TRBJ1-2; 7 bases are shared with TRBD1. CDR1 and CDR2 (germline): MDHEN, SYDVKM. V gave up 5 bases and J gave up 4 bases; unmatched junction bases: 13. The CDR3 sequence is 16 residues long. The CDR3 nucleotides read TGTGCCAGCAGTGGTGTAGGACAGGAACTTGGCTATGGCTACACCTTC. Translation gives CASSGVGQELGYGYTF.

This clonotype was detected only a few times. CDR3 residues: CASSYSRAAGEQFF. In DNA, the CDR3 is TGTGCCAGCAGTTATTCGAGGGCCGCTGGGGAGCAGTTCTTC. This chain joins TRBV6-5 and TRBJ2-1; D is perhaps TRBD2 (5 bases). The germline CDR1 and CDR2 sequences are MNHEY and SVGAGI. The V end lost 3 bases, the J end lost 10 bases, and 16 bases lay between the germline ends. CDR3 length: 14 residues.

This clonotype has just a few counts. The chain carries TRBV7-8 and TRBJ2-2, with 9 positions matching TRBD1. From germline, CDR1 is SGHVS and CDR2 FQNEAQ. V was pared by 1 base and J by 0 bases, with 6 bases of the junction left unmatched. The CDR3 extends over 18 amino acids. The CDR3 reads CASSLDRGRSANTGELFF. Here the CDR3 DNA reads TGTGCCAGCAGCTTAGACAGGGGGCGCTCAGCGAACACCGGGGAGCTGTTTTTT.

The chain links TRBV20-1 to TRBJ2-4; TRBD1 might be the D (5 bases). Germline lookup yields CDR1 DFQATT and CDR2 SNEGSKA (reference sequence). CDR3 length equals 14 residues. V was clipped by 4 bases and J by 6 bases, with 16 bases between them. The chain's CDR3 is CSATLRVQGNIQYF. The DNA for the CDR3 is TGCAGTGCTACGCTCAGGGTGCAGGGAAACATTCAGTACTTC.